This T cell receptor beta chain was retrieved from a study of cytomegalovirus exposure and HLA in healthy donors. Study conclusions and caveats: Cytomegalovirus association was listed for 164 TCR beta chains.

CDR3 length equals 15 residues. CDR1 and CDR2 (germline): LNHDA, SQIVND (reference sequence). Trimming took 8 bases from V and 1 from J, leaving 17 bases between them. PCR involved 60 Vbeta and 13 Jbeta primers. In the original workflow: A later analysis tallied about 80 million unique TCR beta chains, approximately 11 million of them shared. TCRdb keeps only in-frame clones here, not all; method: immunoSEQ multiplex PCR. V, J and clone size were drawn from that table, and D and trimming were deduced from the DNA. This table has roughly 120,000 clones, 15% appearing once. There are a few counts of this clone. Its target is not known.

Sequenced material: PBMCs. The receptor's source is a young woman in good health and CMV-seronegative. The chain carries TRBV19 and TRBJ1-2; TRBD1 is a possible D gene (5 bases). The CDR3 DNA reads TGTGCCAGTGGGGGGAGTCAGCGATTTAACTATGGCTACACCTTC. The encoded protein is CASGGSQRFNYGYTF.